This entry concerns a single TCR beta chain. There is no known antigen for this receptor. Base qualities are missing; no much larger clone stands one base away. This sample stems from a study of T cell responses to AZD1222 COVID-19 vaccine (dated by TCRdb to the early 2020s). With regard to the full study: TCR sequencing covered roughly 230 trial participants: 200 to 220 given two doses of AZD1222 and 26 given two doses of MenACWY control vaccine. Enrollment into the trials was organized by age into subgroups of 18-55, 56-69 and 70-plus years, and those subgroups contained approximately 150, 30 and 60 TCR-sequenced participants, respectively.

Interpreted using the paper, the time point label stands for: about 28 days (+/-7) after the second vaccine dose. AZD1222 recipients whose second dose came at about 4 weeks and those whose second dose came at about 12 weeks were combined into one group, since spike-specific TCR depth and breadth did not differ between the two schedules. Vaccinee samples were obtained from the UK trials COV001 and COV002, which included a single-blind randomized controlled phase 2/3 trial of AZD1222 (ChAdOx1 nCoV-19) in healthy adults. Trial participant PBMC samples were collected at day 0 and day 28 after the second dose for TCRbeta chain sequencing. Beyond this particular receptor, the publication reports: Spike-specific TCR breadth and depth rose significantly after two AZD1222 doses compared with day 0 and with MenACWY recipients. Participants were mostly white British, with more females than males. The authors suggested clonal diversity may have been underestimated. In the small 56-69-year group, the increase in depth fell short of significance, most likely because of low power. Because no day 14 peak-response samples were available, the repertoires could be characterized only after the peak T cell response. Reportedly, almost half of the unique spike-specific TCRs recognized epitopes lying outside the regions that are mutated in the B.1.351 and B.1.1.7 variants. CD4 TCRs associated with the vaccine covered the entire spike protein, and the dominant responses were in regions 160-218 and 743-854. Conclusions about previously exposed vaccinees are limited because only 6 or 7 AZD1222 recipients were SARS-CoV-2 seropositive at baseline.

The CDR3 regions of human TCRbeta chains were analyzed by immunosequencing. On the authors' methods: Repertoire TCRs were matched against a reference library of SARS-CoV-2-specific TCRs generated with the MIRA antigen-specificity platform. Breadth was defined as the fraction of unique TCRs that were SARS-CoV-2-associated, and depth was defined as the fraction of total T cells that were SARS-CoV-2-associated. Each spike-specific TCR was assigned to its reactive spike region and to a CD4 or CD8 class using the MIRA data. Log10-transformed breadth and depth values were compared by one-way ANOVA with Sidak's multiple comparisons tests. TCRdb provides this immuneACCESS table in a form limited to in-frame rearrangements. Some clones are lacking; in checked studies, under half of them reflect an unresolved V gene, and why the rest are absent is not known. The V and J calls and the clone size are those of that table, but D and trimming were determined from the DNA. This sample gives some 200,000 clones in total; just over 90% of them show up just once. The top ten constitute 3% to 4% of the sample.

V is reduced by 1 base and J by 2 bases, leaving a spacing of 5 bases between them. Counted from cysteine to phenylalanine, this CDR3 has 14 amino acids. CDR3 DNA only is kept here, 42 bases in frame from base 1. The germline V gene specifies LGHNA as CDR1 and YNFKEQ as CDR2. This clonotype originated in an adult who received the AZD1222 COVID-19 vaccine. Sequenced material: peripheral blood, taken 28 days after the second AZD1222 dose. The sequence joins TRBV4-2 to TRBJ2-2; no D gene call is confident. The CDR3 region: CASSQGDNTGELFF. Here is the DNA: TGTGCCAGCAGCCAAGGAGATAACACCGGGGAGCTGTTTTTT.